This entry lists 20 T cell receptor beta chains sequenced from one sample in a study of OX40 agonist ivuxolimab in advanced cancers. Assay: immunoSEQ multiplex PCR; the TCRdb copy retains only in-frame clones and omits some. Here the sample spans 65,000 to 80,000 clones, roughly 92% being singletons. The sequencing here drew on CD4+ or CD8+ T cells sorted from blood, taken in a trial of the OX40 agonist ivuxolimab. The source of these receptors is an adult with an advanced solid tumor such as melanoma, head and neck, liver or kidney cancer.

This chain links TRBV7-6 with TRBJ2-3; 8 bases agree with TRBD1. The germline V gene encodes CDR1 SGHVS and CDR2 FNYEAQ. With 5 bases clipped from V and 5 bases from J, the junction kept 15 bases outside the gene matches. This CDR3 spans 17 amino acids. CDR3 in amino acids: CASSPGPGQAWGDTQYF. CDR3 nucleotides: TGTGCCAGCAGCCCCGGGCCGGGACAGGCCTGGGGAGATACGCAGTATTTT. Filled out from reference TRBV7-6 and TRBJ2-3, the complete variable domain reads GAGVSQSPRYKVTKRGQDVALRCDPISGHVSLYWYRQALGQGPEFLTYFNYEAQQDKSGLPNDRFSAERPEGSISTLTIQRTEQRDSAMYRCASSPGPGQAWGDTQYFGPGTRLTVL.

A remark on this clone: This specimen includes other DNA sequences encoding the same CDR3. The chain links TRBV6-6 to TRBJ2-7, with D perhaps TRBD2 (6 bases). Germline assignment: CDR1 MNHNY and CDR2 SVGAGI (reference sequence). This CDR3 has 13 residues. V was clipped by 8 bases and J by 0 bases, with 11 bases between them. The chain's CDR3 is CASSYGGSYEQYF. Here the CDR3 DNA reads TGTGCCAGCTCCTACGGGGGCTCCTACGAGCAGTACTTC.

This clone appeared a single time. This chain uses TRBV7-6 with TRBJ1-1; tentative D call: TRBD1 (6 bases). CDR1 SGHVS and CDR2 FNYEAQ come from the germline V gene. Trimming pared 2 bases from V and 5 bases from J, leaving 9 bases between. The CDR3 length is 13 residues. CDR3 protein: CASSLTGLTEAFF. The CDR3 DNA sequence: TGTGCCAGCAGCTTAACAGGGTTGACTGAAGCTTTCTTT.

The CDR3 bases are TGTGCCAGCCTGGGGACAGCCACTGAAGCTTTCTTT. Translating it yields CASLGTATEAFF. The genes are TRBV27 and TRBJ1-1; 7 bases line up with TRBD1. V shed 8 bases, J shed 4 bases, and the junction held 4 bases outside the gene matches. Germline V CDR1 and CDR2: MNHEY, SMNVEV (reference sequence). The CDR3 runs 12 residues.

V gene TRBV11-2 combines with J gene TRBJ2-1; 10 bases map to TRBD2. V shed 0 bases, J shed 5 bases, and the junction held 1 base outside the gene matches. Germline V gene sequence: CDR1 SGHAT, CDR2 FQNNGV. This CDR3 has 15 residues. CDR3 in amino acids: CASSLEAGGNNEQFF. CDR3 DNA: TGTGCCAGCAGCTTAGAAGCGGGGGGGAACAATGAGCAGTTCTTC.

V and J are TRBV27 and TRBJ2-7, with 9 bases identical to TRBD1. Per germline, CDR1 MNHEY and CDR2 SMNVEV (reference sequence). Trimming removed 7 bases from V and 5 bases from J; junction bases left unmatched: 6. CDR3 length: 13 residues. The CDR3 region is CASMDRGSHEQYF. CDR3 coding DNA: TGTGCCAGCATGGACAGGGGTTCCCACGAGCAGTACTTC.

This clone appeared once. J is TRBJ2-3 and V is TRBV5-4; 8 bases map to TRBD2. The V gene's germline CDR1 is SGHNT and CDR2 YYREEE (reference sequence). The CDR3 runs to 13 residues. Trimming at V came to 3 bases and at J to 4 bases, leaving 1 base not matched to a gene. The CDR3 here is CASSYGGADTQYF. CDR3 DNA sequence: TGTGCCAGCAGCTACGGGGGGGCAGATACGCAGTATTTT.

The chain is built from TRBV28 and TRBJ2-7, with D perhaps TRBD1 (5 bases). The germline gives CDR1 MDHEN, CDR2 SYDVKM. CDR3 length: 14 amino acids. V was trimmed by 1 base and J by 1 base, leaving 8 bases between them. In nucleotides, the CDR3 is TGTGCCAGCAGTTTATCTACAGGATCCTACGAGCAGTACTTC. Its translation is CASSLSTGSYEQYF. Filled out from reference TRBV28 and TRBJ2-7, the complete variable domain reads DVKVTQSSRYLVKRTGEKVFLECVQDMDHENMFWYRQDPGLGLRLIYFSYDVKMKEKGDIPEGYSVSREKKERFSLILESASTNQTSMYLCASSLSTGSYEQYFGPGTRLTVT.

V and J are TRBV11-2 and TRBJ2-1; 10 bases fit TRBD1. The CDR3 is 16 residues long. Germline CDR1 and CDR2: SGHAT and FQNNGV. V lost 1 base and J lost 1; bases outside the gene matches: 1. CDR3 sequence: CASSLGGQGSYNEQFF. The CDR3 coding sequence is TGTGCCAGCAGCTTAGGGGGACAGGGGTCCTACAATGAGCAGTTCTTC. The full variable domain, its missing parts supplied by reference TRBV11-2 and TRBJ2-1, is EAGVAQSPRYKIIEKRQSVAFWCNPISGHATLYWYQQILGQGPKLLIQFQNNGVVDDSQLPKDRFSAERLKGVDSTLKIQPAKLEDSAVYLCASSLGGQGSYNEQFFGPGTRLTVL.

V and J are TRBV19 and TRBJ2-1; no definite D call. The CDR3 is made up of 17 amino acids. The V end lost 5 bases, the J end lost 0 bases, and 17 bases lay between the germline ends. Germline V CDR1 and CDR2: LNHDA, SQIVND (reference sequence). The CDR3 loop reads CASSPTDTAPSYNEQFF. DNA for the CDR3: TGTGCCAGTAGTCCAACCGACACAGCCCCCTCCTACAATGAGCAGTTCTTC.

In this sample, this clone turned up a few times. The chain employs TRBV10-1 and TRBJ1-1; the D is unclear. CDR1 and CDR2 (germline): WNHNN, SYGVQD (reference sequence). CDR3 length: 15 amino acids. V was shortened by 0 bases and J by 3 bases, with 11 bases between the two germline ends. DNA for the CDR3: TGCGCCAGCAGTGAGTCGGGAGAGGGCCACACTGAAGCTTTCTTT. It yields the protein CASSESGEGHTEAFF.

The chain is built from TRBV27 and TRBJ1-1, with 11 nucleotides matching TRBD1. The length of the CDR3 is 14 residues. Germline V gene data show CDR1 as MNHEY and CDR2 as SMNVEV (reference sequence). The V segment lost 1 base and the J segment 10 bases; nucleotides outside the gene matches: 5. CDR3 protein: CASSLWTGGEPAFF. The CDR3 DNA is TGTGCCAGCAGTTTATGGACAGGGGGCGAGCCAGCTTTCTTT.

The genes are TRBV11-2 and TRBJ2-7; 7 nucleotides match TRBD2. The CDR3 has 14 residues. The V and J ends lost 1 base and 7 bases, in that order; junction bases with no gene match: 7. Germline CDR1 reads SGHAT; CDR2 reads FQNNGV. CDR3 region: CASSLVPSGIEQYF. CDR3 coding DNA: TGTGCCAGCAGCTTAGTCCCGAGCGGGATAGAGCAGTACTTC.

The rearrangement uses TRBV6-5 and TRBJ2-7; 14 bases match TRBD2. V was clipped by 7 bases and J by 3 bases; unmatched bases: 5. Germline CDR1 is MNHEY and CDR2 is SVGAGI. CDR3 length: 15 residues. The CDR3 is CASKVGTSGGYEQYF. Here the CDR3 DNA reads TGTGCCAGCAAGGTCGGGACTAGCGGGGGCTACGAGCAGTACTTC.

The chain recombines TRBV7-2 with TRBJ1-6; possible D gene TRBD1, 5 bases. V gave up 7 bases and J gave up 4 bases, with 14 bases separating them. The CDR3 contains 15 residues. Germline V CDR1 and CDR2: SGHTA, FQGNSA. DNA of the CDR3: TGTGCCAGCACCCCTGACAGTTTTTATAATTCACCCCTCCACTTT. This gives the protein CASTPDSFYNSPLHF.

DNA for the CDR3: TGTGCCAGCAGCTTAGGTGGGCAGGGCAATCAGCCCCAGCATTTT. Its translation: CASSLGGQGNQPQHF. The chain employs TRBV13 and TRBJ1-5; D is undetermined. CDR3 length equals 15 residues. V was shortened by 0 bases and J by 2 bases, with 8 bases between the two germline ends. Germline loops: CDR1 PRHDT, CDR2 FYEKMQ (reference sequence).

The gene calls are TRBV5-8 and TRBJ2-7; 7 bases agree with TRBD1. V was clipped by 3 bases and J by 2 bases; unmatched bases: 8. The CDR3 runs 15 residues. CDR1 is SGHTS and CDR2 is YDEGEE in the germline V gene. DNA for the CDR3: TGTGCCAGCAGCTCAACAGGGGCCCCTACCTACGAGCAGTACTTC. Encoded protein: CASSSTGAPTYEQYF.

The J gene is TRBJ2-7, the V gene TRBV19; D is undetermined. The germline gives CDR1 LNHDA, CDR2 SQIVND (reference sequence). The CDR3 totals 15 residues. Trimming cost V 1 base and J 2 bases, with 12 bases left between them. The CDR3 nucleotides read TGTGCCAGTAGTATAGGGATGGGCGGAACCTACGAGCAGTACTTC. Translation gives CASSIGMGGTYEQYF.

The CDR3 reads CSAPLGEKLFF. The CDR3 DNA follows: TGCAGTGCTCCGTTAGGCGAAAAACTGTTTTTT. The chain carries TRBV20-1 and TRBJ1-4, with D unclear. The germline V gene encodes CDR1 DFQATT and CDR2 SNEGSKA (reference sequence). The CDR3 runs to 11 residues. Deletions cut 5 bases from V and 8 bases from J, with 9 bases between.

The CDR3 sequence is CASSIGNEQFF. The CDR3 coding sequence is TGCGCCAGCAGTATCGGGAATGAGCAGTTCTTC. The chain uses TRBV10-1 and TRBJ2-1; D remains unclear. This CDR3 is 11 amino acids long. Per germline, CDR1 WNHNN and CDR2 SYGVQD (reference sequence). Trimming took off 5 bases at V and 7 bases at J, with 6 bases between the two ends.